This TCR beta chain was sequenced for a study of molecular identifiers for immune sequencing clone quantification. Study conclusions and caveats: A single cell's spiked Jurkat TCR RNA was reportedly detectable among roughly 1 million naive cells. Effector cells had over 97% of their molecules in clones above 20 RNA copies, while naive cells had under 1%.

In preparing bulk TCR libraries, previously described methods and listed TCR primers were used. TCRdb re-called the PCR reads through MiXCR, storing one row per CDR3 protein. The sample holds about 320,000 distinct CDR3 sequences; 20% to 25% are singletons and the top ten take approximately 0.84%. Points on this clonotype: The antigen remains unidentified.

The sequencing sample was made of naive CD8+ T cells from blood, with Jurkat cell RNA spiked in. Subset noted: FACS-sorted CD8+CD4-CCR7+CD45RA+ naive T cells. The source of this sequence is a human donor in good health. Some libraries in this study had Jurkat cell RNA spiked in.

CDR3 loop: CSARVEGPNTEAFF. In nucleotides, the CDR3 is TGCAGTGCTAGAGTGGAGGGACCGAACACTGAAGCTTTCTTT. The chain uses TRBV20-1 and TRBJ1-1; D is perhaps TRBD1 (5 bases). V was trimmed by 1 base and J by 1 base, leaving 10 bases between them. Germline V gene lookup returns CDR1 DFQATT and CDR2 SNEGSKA (reference sequence). The CDR3 sequence is 14 residues long.